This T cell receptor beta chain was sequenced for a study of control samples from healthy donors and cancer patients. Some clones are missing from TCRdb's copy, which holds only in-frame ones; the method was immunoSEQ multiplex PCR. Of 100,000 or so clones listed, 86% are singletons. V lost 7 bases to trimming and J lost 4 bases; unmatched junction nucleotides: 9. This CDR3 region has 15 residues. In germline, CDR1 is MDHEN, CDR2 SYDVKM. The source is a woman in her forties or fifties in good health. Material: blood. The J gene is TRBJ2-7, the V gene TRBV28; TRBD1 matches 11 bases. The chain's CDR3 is CASTPGGTGGYEQYF. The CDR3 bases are TGTGCCAGCACCCCGGGTGGGACAGGGGGGTACGAGCAGTACTTC.